The present T cell receptor beta chain was sequenced within a study of blood T cells in healthy people across ages (dated by TCRdb to between 2014 and 2017). Looking at the study overall: Template switching captured roughly one uniquely barcoded TCR beta cDNA molecule per two T cells in model experiments. The study measured age-related changes in TCR beta repertoire diversity using deep sequencing normalized with unique cDNA molecular identifiers. The study analyzed two additional independent replicas of 1 million unique cDNA reads from the same blood draw for two donors, one aged 18 to 30 and one aged 80 or older. Donors were grouped into four age groups: young (average 16 years), middle-aged (less than 40), aged (around 62) and long-lived (about 89). To avoid experimental bias, donors of different ages were distributed randomly across sequencing lanes.

Libraries came from 5' RACE. Sequencing took place on an Illumina HiSeq 2500. A second roughly 6 to 12 cycle PCR used a sample-barcoded 5' primer and a J-beta primer mix. A unique molecular identifier was introduced onto each TCR beta cDNA molecule by a template-switch 5' adaptor carrying 12 random nucleotides. Each sample yielded at least 2.5 million CDR3-containing paired-end reads. First-strand cDNA was synthesized from all RNA with the Mint cDNA synthesis kit, primed by a TRBC-specific oligonucleotide. Following uracil-DNA glycosylase treatment, a first 18-cycle PCR with universal primers M1SS and BC2_uni_R was performed on all cDNA. Processing in the source paper ran as follows. Each sample was normalized by randomly selecting 1 million high-quality reads, each carrying a distinct molecular identifier. Instead of being binned into consensus sequences, reads with shared molecular identifiers were discarded. MiTCR, with a Q25 quality threshold and the strictest error-elimination algorithm, was used for CDR3 identification, clonotype clustering and error correction. A nonparametric unseen species model using Euler transformation provided a lower-bound estimate of total TCR beta diversity. The raw public reads went through TCRdb reprocessing: fastp at Q25, MiXCR clone calling, in-frame beta chains kept. Under each unique CDR3 protein, matching rows form one entry showing the most common genes and DNA. These V and J calls originate from TCRdb's pipeline instead of the authors' own analysis. Present in this sample are about 680,000 distinct CDR3 sequences, around 45% of which were seen just once. The ten largest clones represent around a third of the sample.

Relative to germline, V is missing 1 base and J is missing 11 bases, with 10 bases of the junction outside any gene match. From a lookup of the germline V gene, CDR1 and CDR2 are LGHNA and YNFKEQ. The CDR3 runs 16 residues from the cysteine to the phenylalanine. The DNA shown is the 48-base CDR3, in frame from base 1. The paper's findings and limits, for the study overall: Bulk unsorted PBMC profiling prevented conclusive comparison of naive and antigen-experienced compartments. Estimates of total diversity based on one million sequenced T cells were considered lower bounds and underestimates. A strong correlation was found between observed TCR beta diversity and the percentage of naive T cells measured by flow cytometry. The long-lived group showed more naive CD4+ T cells, fewer expanded clones and increased TCR diversity than the aged group, suggesting age selection. Because donor CMV infection status was unknown, age-related changes in expanded clonotypes were potentially confounded. Observed TCR beta diversity per million T cells fell roughly linearly with age, and a significant reduction was already apparent by age roughly 40.

Donors were 40 or so systemically healthy Caucasian individuals from Russia aged roughly 6 to 100 years. Each donor gave around 9.5 milliliters of peripheral blood, collected into EDTA-treated Vacutainer tubes. Ficoll-Paque density-gradient centrifugation was used to isolate PBMCs, with at least 7 million per sample. Trizol reagent was used to extract total RNA from PBMCs, with at least 6 micrograms per sample. The percentages of naive CD45RAhigh/CD27high T cells were determined by flow cytometry on a PBMC aliquot from every donor. About this clonotype: Which antigen it targets is not known. Base qualities are not recorded, but no much larger clone differs from it by a single base.

Rearrangement joined TRBV4-2 to TRBJ2-5; 13 bases in between match TRBD2. Sequenced sample: blood. The receptor was isolated from a woman aged 60-70 years in good health. Here the CDR3 is given as CASSQGTSGGHNEQYF. The nucleotide sequence is given as TGTGCCAGCAGCCAAGGGACTAGCGGGGGTCACAATGAGCAGTACTTC.